These T cell receptor beta chains were read from a single sample in a study of T cells after yellow fever vaccination. In TCRdb, the 5' RACE reads were re-called with MiXCR into one record per CDR3 protein. The table lists some 560,000 distinct CDR3 sequences, 15% to 20% of them singletons. Sample: PBMCs, taken 15 days after the yellow fever booster vaccination. The origin of the receptors is a man aged 25-45 years who received the YFV17D yellow fever vaccine. Both conserved end residues are part of each CDR3. The order of the fields is clone size, D gene, V gene, J gene, CDR3 protein, CDR3 DNA. The D gene is left open where the match is weak. Size values are once, few and many counts, or a class for expanded clones, and some rows have none.

many	NA	TRBV7-8	TRBJ1-6	CASSNWGVSPYNSPLHF	TGTGCCAGCAGCAACTGGGGGGTCAGCCCTTATAATTCACCCCTCCACTTT
NA	TRBD1	TRBV18	TRBJ2-3	CASSPVPGQGTTDTQYF	TGTGCCAGCTCACCAGTTCCGGGACAGGGGACGACAGATACGCAGTATTTT
NA	TRBD1	TRBV7-2	TRBJ1-2	CASIRAVGQGDGYTF	TGTGCCAGCATCCGGGCTGTGGGACAGGGTGACGGCTACACCTTC
few	NA	TRBV10-3	TRBJ1-5	CAISEVAGQPQHF	TGTGCCATCAGTGAAGTTGCCGGACAGCCCCAGCATTTT
NA	NA	TRBV10-3	TRBJ2-6	CATDNRSGANVLTF	TGTGCCACAGATAACAGGTCTGGGGCCAACGTCCTGACTTTC
NA	TRBD2	TRBV18	TRBJ2-5	CASSPQPSGSQETQYF	TGTGCCAGCTCACCACAACCTAGCGGGAGCCAAGAGACCCAGTACTTC
few	NA	TRBV4-2	TRBJ2-7	CASSQVQGRYEQYF	TGTGCCAGCAGCCAAGTACAGGGCCGGTACGAGCAGTACTTC
few	NA	TRBV19	TRBJ1-1	CASSRVDRTGTEAFF	TGTGCCAGTAGTAGAGTTGACAGGACGGGCACTGAAGCTTTCTTT
NA	TRBD1	TRBV12-3/TRBV12-4	TRBJ2-1	CASSPSDRGVDNEQFF	TGTGCCAGCAGTCCGTCCGACAGGGGGGTAGACAATGAGCAGTTCTTC
NA	NA	TRBV20-1	TRBJ2-3	CSARNTDTQYF	TGCAGTGCTAGGAATACAGATACGCAGTATTTT
NA	NA	TRBV6-2/TRBV6-3	TRBJ2-7	CASSYASRAPLTYEQYF	TGTGCCAGCAGTTACGCGAGTCGGGCACCACTTACCTACGAGCAGTACTTC
few	NA	TRBV7-8	TRBJ2-1	CASSRNRADEQFF	TGTGCCAGCAGCAGGAACAGGGCGGATGAGCAGTTCTTC
few	TRBD2	TRBV5-6	TRBJ2-3	CASRLAGVDTQYF	TGTGCCAGCAGACTAGCGGGTGTAGATACGCAGTATTTT
NA	NA	TRBV12-3/TRBV12-4	TRBJ2-7	CASSLAGTSNYEQYF	TGTGCCAGCAGTTTAGCTGGGACTTCGAACTACGAGCAGTACTTC
NA	NA	TRBV12-3/TRBV12-4	TRBJ2-3	CASSFRPNTDTQYF	TGTGCCAGCAGTTTTCGACCCAACACAGATACGCAGTATTTT
NA	TRBD2	TRBV29-1	TRBJ2-7	CSVEGTGTSGKKREQYF	TGCAGCGTTGAAGGCACCGGGACTAGCGGGAAGAAGAGGGAGCAGTACTTC
NA	TRBD2	TRBV5-4	TRBJ2-3	CASSLIAGNADTQYF	TGTGCCAGCAGCTTGATAGCGGGTAATGCAGATACGCAGTATTTT
few	NA	TRBV7-9	TRBJ2-1	CASSLVQGANEQFF	TGTGCCAGCAGCTTAGTGCAGGGCGCCAATGAGCAGTTCTTC
NA	NA	TRBV2	TRBJ1-2	CASSEFRDRGYTF	TGTGCCAGCAGTGAATTCCGGGATAGGGGCTACACCTTC
NA	TRBD1	TRBV3-1	TRBJ2-7	CASSQAQLTGTNSYEQYF	TGTGCCAGCAGCCAAGCCCAACTGACAGGGACGAACTCCTACGAGCAGTACTTC
many	NA	TRBV5-1	TRBJ2-2	CASSLDDTGELFF	TGCGCCAGCAGCTTGGACGACACCGGGGAGCTGTTTTTT
few	NA	TRBV11-2	TRBJ1-6	CASSLAQATPLHF	TGTGCCAGCAGCTTAGCGCAGGCGACACCCCTCCACTTT
few	TRBD2	TRBV20-1	TRBJ2-1	CSAAASGGYNEQFF	TGCAGTGCTGCCGCTAGCGGGGGTTACAATGAGCAGTTCTTC
few	NA	TRBV6-5	TRBJ1-1	CASSYTSETAEAFF	TGTGCCAGCAGTTACACCTCCGAGACGGCGGAAGCTTTCTTT
NA	TRBD1	TRBV10-3	TRBJ2-2	CAISESMRDRENTGELFF	TGTGCCATCAGTGAGTCAATGCGAGACAGGGAGAACACCGGGGAGCTGTTTTTT
NA	NA	TRBV28	TRBJ1-5	CASSQQAGPQHF	TGTGCCAGCAGCCAACAGGCAGGGCCCCAGCATTTT
few	NA	TRBV10-3	TRBJ2-2	CAISAAGELFF	TGTGCCATCAGTGCTGCCGGGGAGCTGTTTTTT
few	NA	TRBV5-4	TRBJ2-3	CASSHEDRSSDTQYF	TGTGCCAGCAGCCACGAGGATAGGTCATCCGATACGCAGTATTTT
NA	NA	TRBV5-1	TRBJ2-1	CASSLALTGNNEQFF	TGCGCCAGCAGCTTGGCCCTTACAGGGAACAATGAGCAGTTCTTC
few	NA	TRBV21-1	TRBJ2-1	CASSKGHREVPSEKFF	TGTGCCAGCAGCAAAGGACACAGGGAGGTCCCATCCGAGAAGTTCTTC
few	NA	TRBV4-2	TRBJ2-7	CASSQGDYYEQYF	TGTGCCAGCAGCCAAGGAGACTACTACGAGCAGTACTTC
few	NA	TRBV7-9	TRBJ2-1	CASSPSESSYNEQFF	TGTGCCAGCAGCCCGAGCGAAAGCTCCTACAATGAGCAGTTCTTC